This TCR beta chain was sequenced in a study of cytomegalovirus exposure and HLA in healthy donors. Study conclusions and caveats: One later analysis, an examination of the 120 or so validation repertoires, found that first-cohort TCR clusters tended to co-occur in them. Through in vitro validation, three CMV-associated chains were shown to be specific for CMV antigens.

A word on this clone: The antigen remains undetermined.

The method was immunoSEQ multiplex PCR; TCRdb's version includes in-frame clones alone and lacks a portion of them. The table lists about 200,000 clones, 80% to 90% of them singletons. This TCR was sampled from a woman in her twenties or thirties in good health and CMV-seropositive. Sequencing used PBMCs.

The CDR3 bases are TGTGCCAGCACCGTGTGGGGGGTCGCCTCCTACGAGCAGTACTTC. Translating gives CASTVWGVASYEQYF. The chain links TRBV5-6 to TRBJ2-7, with D maybe TRBD2 (6 bases). V was clipped by 6 bases and J by 0 bases, with 16 bases between them. The germline CDR1 and CDR2 sequences are SGHDT and YYEEEE. CDR3 length equals 15 residues.